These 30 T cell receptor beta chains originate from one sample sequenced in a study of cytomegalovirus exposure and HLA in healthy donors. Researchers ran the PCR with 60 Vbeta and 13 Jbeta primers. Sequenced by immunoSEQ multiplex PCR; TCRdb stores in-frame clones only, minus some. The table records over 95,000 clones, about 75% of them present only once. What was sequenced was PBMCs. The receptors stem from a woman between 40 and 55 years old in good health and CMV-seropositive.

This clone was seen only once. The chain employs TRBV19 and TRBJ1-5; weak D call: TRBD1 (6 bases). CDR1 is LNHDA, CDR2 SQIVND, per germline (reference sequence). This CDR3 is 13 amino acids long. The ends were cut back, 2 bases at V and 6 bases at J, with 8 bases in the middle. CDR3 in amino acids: CASSILDSQPQHF. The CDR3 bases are TGTGCCAGTAGTATACTGGACAGTCAGCCCCAGCATTTT.

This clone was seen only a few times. CDR3 in DNA: TGCAGCGTTGATACCGGGACAGGGGTTGAAAAACTGTTTTTT. Translation: CSVDTGTGVEKLFF. The chain uses TRBV29-1 and TRBJ1-4; TRBD1 matches at 10 bases. V shed 3 bases, J shed 7 bases, and the junction held 5 bases outside the gene matches. The length of the CDR3 is 14 residues. In germline, CDR1 is SQVTM, CDR2 ANQGSEA.

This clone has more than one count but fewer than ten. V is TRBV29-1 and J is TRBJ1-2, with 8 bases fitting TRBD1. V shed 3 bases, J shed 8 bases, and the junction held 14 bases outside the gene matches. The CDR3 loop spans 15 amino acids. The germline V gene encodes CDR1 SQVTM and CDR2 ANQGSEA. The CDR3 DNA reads TGCAGCGTTGACGGGCAGGGGGCTTTTCAGGCGGGCTACACCTTC. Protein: CSVDGQGAFQAGYTF.

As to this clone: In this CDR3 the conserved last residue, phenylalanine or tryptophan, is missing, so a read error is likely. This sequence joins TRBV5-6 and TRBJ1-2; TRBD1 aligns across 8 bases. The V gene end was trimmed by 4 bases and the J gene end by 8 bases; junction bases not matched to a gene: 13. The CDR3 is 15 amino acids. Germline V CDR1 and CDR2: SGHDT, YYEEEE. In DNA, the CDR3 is TGTGCCAGCAGCCCCGACGGACAGGGTAGAGACGGCTACACCCTC. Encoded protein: CASSPDGQGRDGYTL.

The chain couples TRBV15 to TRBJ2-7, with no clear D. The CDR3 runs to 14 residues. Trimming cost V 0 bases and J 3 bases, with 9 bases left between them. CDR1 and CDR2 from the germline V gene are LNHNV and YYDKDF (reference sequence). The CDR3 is CATSRDWQRYEQYF. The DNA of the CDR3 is TGTGCCACCAGCAGAGATTGGCAGCGCTACGAGCAGTACTTC.

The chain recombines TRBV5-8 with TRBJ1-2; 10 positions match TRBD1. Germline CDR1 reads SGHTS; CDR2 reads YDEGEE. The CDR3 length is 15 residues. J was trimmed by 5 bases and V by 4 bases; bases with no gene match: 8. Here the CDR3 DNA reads TGTGCCAGCAGCCCCAGGACAGGGGGATATTATGGCTACACCTTC. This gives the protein CASSPRTGGYYGYTF.

CDR3 region: CASSSGGAGQPQHF. In DNA form, the CDR3 reads TGTGCCAGCAGCTCAGGGGGCGCGGGGCAGCCCCAGCATTTT. This rearrangement joins TRBV7-2 to TRBJ1-5; TRBD1 matches 8 bases. Looked up from germline, CDR1 is SGHTA and CDR2 is FQGNSA. Germline trimming cut 4 bases from V and 7 bases from J; bases unmatched to any gene: 6. The length of the CDR3 is 14 residues.

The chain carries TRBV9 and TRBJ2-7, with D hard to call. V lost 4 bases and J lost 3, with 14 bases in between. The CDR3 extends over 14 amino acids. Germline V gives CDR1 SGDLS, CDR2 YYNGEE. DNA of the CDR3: TGTGCCAGCAGCCCTAGTCCGCCAAGCTACGAGCAGTACTTC. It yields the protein CASSPSPPSYEQYF.

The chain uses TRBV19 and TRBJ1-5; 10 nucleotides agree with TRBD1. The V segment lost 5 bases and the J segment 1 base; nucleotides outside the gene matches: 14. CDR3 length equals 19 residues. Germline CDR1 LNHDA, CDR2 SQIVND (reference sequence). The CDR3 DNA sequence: TGTGCCAGTAGTGCTCGTTCCGGGACAGGGGATCCAAGCAATCAGCCCCAGCATTTT. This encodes CASSARSGTGDPSNQPQHF.

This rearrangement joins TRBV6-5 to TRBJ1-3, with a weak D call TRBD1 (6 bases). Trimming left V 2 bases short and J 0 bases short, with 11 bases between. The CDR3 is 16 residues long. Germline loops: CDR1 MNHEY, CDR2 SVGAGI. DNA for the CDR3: TGTGCCAGCAGTTACCGTACAGGGAGCTCTGGAAACACCATATATTTT. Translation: CASSYRTGSSGNTIYF.

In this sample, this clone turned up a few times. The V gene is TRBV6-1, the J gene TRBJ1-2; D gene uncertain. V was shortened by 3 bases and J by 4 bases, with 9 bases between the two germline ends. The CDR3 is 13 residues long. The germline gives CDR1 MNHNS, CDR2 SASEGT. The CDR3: CASSDQIFYGYTF. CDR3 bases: TGTGCCAGCAGTGATCAGATCTTCTATGGCTACACCTTC.

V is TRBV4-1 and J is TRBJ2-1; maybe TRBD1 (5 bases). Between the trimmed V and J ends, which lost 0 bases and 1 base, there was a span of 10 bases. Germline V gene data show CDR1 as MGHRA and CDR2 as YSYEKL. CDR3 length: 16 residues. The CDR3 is CASSQDGAFSYNEQFF. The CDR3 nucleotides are TGCGCCAGCAGCCAAGATGGGGCTTTTTCCTACAATGAGCAGTTCTTC.

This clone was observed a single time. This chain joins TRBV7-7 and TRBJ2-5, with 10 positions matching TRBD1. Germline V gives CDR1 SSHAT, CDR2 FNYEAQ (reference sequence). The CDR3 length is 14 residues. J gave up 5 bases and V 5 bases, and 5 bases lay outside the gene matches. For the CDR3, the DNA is TGTGCCAGCAGCCAGACAGGGGGCTCGGAGACCCAGTACTTC. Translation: CASSQTGGSETQYF.

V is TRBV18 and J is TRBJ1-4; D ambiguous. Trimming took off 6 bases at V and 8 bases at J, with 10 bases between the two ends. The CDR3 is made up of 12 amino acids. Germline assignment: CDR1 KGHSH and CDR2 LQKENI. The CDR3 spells CASSQGREKLFF. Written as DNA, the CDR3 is TGTGCCAGCTCGCAAGGGAGGGAAAAACTGTTTTTT.

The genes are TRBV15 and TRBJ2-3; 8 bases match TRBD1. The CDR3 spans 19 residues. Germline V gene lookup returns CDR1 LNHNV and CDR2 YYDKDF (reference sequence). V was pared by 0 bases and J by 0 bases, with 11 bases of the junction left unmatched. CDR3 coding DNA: TGTGCCACCAGCAGAGACGATTGGGACAGGCGAGCTAGCACAGATACGCAGTATTTT. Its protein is CATSRDDWDRRASTDTQYF. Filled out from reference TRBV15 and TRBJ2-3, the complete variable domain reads DAMVIQNPRYQVTQFGKPVTLSCSQTLNHNVMYWYQQKSSQAPKLLFHYYDKDFNNEADTPDNFQSRRPNTSFCFLDIRSPGLGDTAMYLCATSRDDWDRRASTDTQYFGPGTRLTVL.

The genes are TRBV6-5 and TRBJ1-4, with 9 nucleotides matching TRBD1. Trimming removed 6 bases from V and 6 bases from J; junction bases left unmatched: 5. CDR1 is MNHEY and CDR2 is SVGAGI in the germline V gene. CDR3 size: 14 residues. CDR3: CASRDDRGDEKLFF. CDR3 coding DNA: TGTGCCAGCAGGGATGACAGGGGGGATGAAAAACTGTTTTTT.

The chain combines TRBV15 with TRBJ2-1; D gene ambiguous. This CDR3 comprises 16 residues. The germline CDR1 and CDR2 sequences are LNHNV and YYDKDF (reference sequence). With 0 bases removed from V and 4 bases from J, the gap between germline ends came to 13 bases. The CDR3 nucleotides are TGTGCCACCAGCAGAGATCCCGGGTTGAGATACAATGAGCAGTTCTTC. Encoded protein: CATSRDPGLRYNEQFF.

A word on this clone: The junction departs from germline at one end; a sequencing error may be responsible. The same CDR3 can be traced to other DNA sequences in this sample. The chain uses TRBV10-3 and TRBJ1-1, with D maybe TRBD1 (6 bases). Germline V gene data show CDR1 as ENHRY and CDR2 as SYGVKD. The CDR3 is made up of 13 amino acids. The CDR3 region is CAISLGGGSEAFF. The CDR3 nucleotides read TGTGCCATCAGCCTAGGGGGTGGGAGTGAAGCCTTCTTT.

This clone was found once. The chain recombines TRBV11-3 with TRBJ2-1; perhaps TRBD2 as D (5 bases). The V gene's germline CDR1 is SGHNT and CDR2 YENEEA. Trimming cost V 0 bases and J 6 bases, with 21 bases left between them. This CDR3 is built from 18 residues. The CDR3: CASSLESSFGEKPNEQFF. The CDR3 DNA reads TGTGCCAGCAGCTTAGAGTCCAGTTTCGGGGAGAAGCCCAATGAGCAGTTCTTC. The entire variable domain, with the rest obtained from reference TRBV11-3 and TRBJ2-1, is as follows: EAGVVQSPRYKIIEKKQPVAFWCNPISGHNTLYWYLQNLGQGPELLIRYENEEAVDDSQLPKDRFSAERLKGVDSTLKIQPAELGDSAVYLCASSLESSFGEKPNEQFFGPGTRLTVL.

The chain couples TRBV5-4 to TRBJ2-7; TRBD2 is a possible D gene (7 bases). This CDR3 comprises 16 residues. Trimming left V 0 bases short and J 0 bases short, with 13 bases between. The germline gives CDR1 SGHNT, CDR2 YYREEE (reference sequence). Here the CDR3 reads CASSLGGGRGSYEQYF. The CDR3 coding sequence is TGTGCCAGCAGCTTGGGGGGGGGCCGAGGCTCCTACGAGCAGTACTTC.

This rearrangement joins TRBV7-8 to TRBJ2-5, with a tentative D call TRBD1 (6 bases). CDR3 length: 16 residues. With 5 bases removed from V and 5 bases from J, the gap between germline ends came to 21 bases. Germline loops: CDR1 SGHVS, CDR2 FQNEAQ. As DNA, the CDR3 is TGTGCCAGCAGCCTCCGGGGTACAGGGAAGGGGGAGACCCAGTACTTC. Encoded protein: CASSLRGTGKGETQYF.

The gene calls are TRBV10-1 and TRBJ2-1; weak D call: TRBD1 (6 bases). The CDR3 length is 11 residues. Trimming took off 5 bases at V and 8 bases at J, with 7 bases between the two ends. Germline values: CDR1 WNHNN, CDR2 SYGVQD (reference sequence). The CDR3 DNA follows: TGCGCCAGCAGTACAGGGTATGAGCAGTTCTTC. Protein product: CASSTGYEQFF.

The CDR3 DNA reads as TGTGCCAGCAGTGACAGGGGCGGCTTTGGGAATTCACCCCTCCACTTT. Translating gives CASSDRGGFGNSPLHF. The chain employs TRBV2 and TRBJ1-6; tentatively, D is TRBD1 (6 bases). The CDR3 length is 16 residues. Germline loops: CDR1 SNHLY, CDR2 FYNNEI. V was cut by 3 bases and J by 7 bases, with 16 bases left in between.

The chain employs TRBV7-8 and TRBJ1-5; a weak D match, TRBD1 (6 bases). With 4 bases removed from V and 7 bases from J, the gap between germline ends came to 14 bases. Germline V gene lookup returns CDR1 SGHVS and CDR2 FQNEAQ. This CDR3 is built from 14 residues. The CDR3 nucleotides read TGTGCCAGCAGCTACTCACAGGGTTACCAGCCCCAGCATTTT. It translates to CASSYSQGYQPQHF.

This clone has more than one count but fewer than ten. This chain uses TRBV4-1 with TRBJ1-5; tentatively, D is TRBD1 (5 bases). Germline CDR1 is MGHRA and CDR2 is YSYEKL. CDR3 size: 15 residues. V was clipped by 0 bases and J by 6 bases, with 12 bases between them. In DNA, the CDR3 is TGCGCCAGCAGCCAAGAGGGTCAGGGTAGTCAGCCCCAGCATTTT. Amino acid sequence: CASSQEGQGSQPQHF.

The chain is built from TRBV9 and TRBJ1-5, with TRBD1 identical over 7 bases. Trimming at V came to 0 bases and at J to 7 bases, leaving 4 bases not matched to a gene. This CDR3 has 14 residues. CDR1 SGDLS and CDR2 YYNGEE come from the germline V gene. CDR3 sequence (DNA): TGTGCCAGCAGCGTAGGTAGAGGGGGCCAGCCCCAGCATTTT. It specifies CASSVGRGGQPQHF.

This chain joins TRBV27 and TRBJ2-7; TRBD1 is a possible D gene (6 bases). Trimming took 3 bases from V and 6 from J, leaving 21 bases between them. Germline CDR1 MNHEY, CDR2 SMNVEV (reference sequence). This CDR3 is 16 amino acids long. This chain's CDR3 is CASSFYRDNGRGEQYF. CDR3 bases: TGTGCCAGCAGTTTTTACCGGGACAACGGACGGGGCGAGCAGTACTTC.

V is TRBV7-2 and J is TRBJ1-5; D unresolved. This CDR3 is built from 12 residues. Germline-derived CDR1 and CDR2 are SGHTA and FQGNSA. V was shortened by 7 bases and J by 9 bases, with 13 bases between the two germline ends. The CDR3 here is CASTVQGGPQHF. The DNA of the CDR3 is TGTGCCAGCACTGTCCAAGGAGGGCCCCAGCATTTT.

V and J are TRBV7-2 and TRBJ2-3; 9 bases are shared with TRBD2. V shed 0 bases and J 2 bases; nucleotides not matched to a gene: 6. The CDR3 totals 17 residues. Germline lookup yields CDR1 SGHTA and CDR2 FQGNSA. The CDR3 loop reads CASSLAASGGFTDTQYF. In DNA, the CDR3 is TGTGCCAGCAGCTTAGCTGCAAGCGGGGGGTTCACAGATACGCAGTATTTT. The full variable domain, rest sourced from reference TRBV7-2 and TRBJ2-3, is GAGVSQSPSNKVTEKGKDVELRCDPISGHTALYWYRQSLGQGLEFLIYFQGNSAPDKSGLPSDRFSAERTGGSVSTLTIQRTQQEDSAVYLCASSLAASGGFTDTQYFGPGTRLTVL.

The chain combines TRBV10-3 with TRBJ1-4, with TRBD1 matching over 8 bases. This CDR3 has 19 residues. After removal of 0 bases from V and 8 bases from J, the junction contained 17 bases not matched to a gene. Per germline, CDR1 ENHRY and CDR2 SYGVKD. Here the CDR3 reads CAISESAGGNLLGFEKLFF. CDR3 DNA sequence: TGTGCCATCAGTGAGTCGGCAGGGGGCAATCTCCTAGGTTTCGAAAAACTGTTTTTT.